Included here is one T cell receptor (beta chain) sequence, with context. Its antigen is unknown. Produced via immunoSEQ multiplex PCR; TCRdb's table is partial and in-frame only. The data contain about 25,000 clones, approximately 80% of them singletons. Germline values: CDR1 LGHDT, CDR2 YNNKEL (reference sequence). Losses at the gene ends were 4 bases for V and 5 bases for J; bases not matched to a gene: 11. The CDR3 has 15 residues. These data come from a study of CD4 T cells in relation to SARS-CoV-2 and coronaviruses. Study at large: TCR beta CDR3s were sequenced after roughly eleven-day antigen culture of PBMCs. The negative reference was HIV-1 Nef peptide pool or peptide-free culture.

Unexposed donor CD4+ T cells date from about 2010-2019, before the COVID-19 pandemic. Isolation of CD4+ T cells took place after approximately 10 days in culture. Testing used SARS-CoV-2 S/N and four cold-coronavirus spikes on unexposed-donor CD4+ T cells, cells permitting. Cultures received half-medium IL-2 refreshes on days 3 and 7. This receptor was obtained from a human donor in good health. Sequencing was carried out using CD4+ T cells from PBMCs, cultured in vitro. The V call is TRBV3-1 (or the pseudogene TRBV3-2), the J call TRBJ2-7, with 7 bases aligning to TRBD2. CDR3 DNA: TGTGCCAGCAGCCCTGCGGGCGGGAGTAACGACGAGCAGTACTTC. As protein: CASSPAGGSNDEQYF.